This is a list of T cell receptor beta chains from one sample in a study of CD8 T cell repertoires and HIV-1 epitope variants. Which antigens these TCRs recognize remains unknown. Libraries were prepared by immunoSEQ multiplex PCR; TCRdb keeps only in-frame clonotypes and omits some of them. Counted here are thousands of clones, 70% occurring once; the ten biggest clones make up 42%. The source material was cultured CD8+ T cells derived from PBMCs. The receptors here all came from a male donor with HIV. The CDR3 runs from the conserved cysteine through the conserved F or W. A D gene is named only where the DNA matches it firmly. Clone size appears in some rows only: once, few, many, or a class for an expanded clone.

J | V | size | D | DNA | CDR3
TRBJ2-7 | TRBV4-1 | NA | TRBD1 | TGCGCCAGCAGCCAATTCCAGGGGGCATCCAGCCTCTTC | CASSQFQGASSLF
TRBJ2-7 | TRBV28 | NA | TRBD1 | TGTGCCAGCAGCTGGGGGGACAGGGGAAAGGGGTACTTC | CASSWGDRGKGYF
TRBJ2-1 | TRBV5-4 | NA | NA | TGTGCCAGCAGTTTCCTCAGAGGGGATGAGCAGTTCTTC | CASSFLRGDEQFF
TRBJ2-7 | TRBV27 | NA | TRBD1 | TGTGCCAGCAGTTTCGGACAGGGGGCTATCGAGCAGTACTTC | CASSFGQGAIEQYF
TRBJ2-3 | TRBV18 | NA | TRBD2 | TGTGCCAGCTCACCCCTTGCTGGCGGGGGGGCCTCTGATACGCAGTATTTT | CASSPLAGGGASDTQYF
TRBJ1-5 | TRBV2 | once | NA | TGTGCCAGCAGTGTTGGGCAGTCCGAGCCCCAGCATTTT | CASSVGQSEPQHF
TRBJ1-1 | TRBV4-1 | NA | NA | TGCGCCAGCAGCCAAGTTGATCTCGGGTACACTGAAGCTTTCTTT | CASSQVDLGYTEAFF
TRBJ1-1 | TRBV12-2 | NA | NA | TGTGCAAGTTCGGCGCGGGCTTTCTTT | CASSARAFF
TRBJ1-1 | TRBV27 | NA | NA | TGTGCCAGCAGTTTATCTCAGGGCATTCCCACTGAAGCTTTCTTT | CASSLSQGIPTEAFF
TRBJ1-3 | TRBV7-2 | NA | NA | TGTGCCAGCAGCCCCCCCTCGGCCGGGACAGGAAACACCATATATTTT | CASSPPSAGTGNTIYF
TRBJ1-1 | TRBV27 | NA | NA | TGTGCCAGCAGTTTTTCGGTGAACACTGAAGCTTTCTTT | CASSFSVNTEAFF
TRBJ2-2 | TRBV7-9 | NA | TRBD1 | TGTGCCAGCAGCCCACGGACAGGGAACGGGGAGCTGTTTTTT | CASSPRTGNGELFF
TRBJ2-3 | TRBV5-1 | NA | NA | TGCGCCAGCAGCTTGGACCAGGGGGCGGGAGACACAGATACGCAGTATTTT | CASSLDQGAGDTDTQYF
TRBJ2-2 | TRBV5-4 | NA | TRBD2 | TGTGCCAGCAGCTGGAAGCGGGAGAGGAACACCGGGGAGCTGTTTTTT | CASSWKRERNTGELFF
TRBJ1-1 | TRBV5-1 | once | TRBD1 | TGCGCCAGCAGCCGAACAGGGGGCGACACTGAAGCTTTCTTT | CASSRTGGDTEAFF
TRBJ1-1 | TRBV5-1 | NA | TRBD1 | TGCGCCAGCAGCTTGGGGACAGGAGAGTTAGAAGCTTTCTTT | CASSLGTGELEAFF
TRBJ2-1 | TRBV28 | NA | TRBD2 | TGTGCCAGCAGCTCCGGGACTAGCAATGAGCAGTTCTTC | CASSSGTSNEQFF
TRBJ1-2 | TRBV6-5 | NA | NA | TGTGCCAGCAATTCCGGCGGGGGGGAGCTCTATGGCTACACCTTC | CASNSGGGELYGYTF
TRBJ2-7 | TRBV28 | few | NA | TGTGCCAGCAGTCGGACAGTATACGAGCAGTACTTC | CASSRTVYEQYF
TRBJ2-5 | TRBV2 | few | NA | TGTGCCAGCAGTGATCCGGACAGCGCTTGGGGGACCCAGTACTTC | CASSDPDSAWGTQYF
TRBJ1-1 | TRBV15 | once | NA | TGTGCCACCAGCAGAGATAACGAGGGGAACACTGAAGCTTTCTTT | CATSRDNEGNTEAFF
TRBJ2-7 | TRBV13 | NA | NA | TGTGCCAGCAGCTTAGGGGGGGATACTTACGAGCAGTACTTC | CASSLGGDTYEQYF